The 18 T cell receptor beta chains presented below share a single source sample, sequenced in a study of regulatory and conventional T cells in RAG deficiency. Method: immunoSEQ multiplex PCR; TCRdb's copy keeps in-frame clones and lacks some. The sample lists some 22,000 clones, 85% to 95% occurring once. Genomic DNA came from blood conventional CD4+ T cells gated CD25-low CD127-high. The same sample was also studied in work on regulatory T cells. That report adds: The primer mix had 52 TRBV and 13 TRBJ primers.

Sequencing was performed on CD4+ T cells sorted from blood. The receptors were gathered from a human donor in good health.

This chain uses TRBV5-1 with TRBJ2-1; the match to TRBD2 covers 11 bases. CDR3 size: 19 residues. Germline V CDR1 and CDR2: SGHRS, YFSETQ. The J segment lost 7 bases and the V segment lost 4 bases, leaving 19 bases of the junction unmatched. The CDR3 here is CASSRSVAGGASSLNEQFF. The DNA for the CDR3 is TGCGCCAGCAGCCGTTCAGTAGCGGGGGGGGCTTCGTCCCTAAATGAGCAGTTCTTC.

The V call is TRBV7-2, the J call TRBJ2-3; D gene uncertain. Germline V CDR1 and CDR2: SGHTA, FQGNSA. This CDR3 comprises 15 residues. Trimming removed 1 base at V and 1 base at J, with 9 bases between. CDR3 sequence (DNA): TGTGCCAGCAGCTTAGGGGGTATCGGCACAGATACGCAGTATTTT. Its translation is CASSLGGIGTDTQYF.

V is TRBV19 and J is TRBJ2-2; 8 positions agree with TRBD1. Germline CDR1 LNHDA, CDR2 SQIVND (reference sequence). Germline trimming cut 3 bases from V and 0 bases from J; bases unmatched to any gene: 9. CDR3 length equals 18 residues. CDR3 DNA sequence: TGTGCCAGTAGTATCCTCCCCCTGGACAGGGCGAACACCGGGGAGCTGTTTTTT. Its translation is CASSILPLDRANTGELFF. Drawing the rest from reference TRBV19 and TRBJ2-2, the complete variable domain is DGGITQSPKYLFRKEGQNVTLSCEQNLNHDAMYWYRQDPGQGLRLIYYSQIVNDFQKGDIAEGYSVSREKKESFPLTVTSAQKNPTAFYLCASSILPLDRANTGELFFGEGSRLTVL.

The CDR3, as DNA: TGTGCCAGCAGCGTAGACAGGGAGGGCTACACCTTC. Protein: CASSVDREGYTF. The genes are TRBV2 and TRBJ1-2; 7 bases agree with TRBD1. From germline, CDR1 is SNHLY and CDR2 FYNNEI. The CDR3 sequence is 12 residues long. V shed 6 bases and J 8 bases; nucleotides not matched to a gene: 6.

V is TRBV28 and J is TRBJ2-7; D gene uncertain. CDR3 size: 11 residues. V lost 4 bases and J 4 bases, leaving 5 bases between the germline ends. CDR1 and CDR2 from the germline V gene are MDHEN and SYDVKM. Written as DNA, the CDR3 is TGTGCCAGCAGTTCAACGTACGAGCAGTACTTC. Its translation is CASSSTYEQYF. The full variable domain, in which reference TRBV28 and TRBJ2-7 provide the parts outside the CDR3, is DVKVTQSSRYLVKRTGEKVFLECVQDMDHENMFWYRQDPGLGLRLIYFSYDVKMKEKGDIPEGYSVSREKKERFSLILESASTNQTSMYLCASSSTYEQYFGPGTRLTVT.

The CDR3 sequence: CASSFDPGRGSYEQYF. In DNA, the CDR3 is TGTGCCAGCAGCTTTGATCCCGGCAGGGGATCCTACGAGCAGTACTTC. The chain recombines TRBV7-6 with TRBJ2-7; the D gene is possibly TRBD1 (6 bases). V lost 3 bases to trimming and J lost 1 base, with 16 bases between them. The CDR3 totals 16 residues. Germline CDR1 reads SGHVS; CDR2 reads FNYEAQ. Complete variable domain (other parts from reference TRBV7-6 and TRBJ2-7): GAGVSQSPRYKVTKRGQDVALRCDPISGHVSLYWYRQALGQGPEFLTYFNYEAQQDKSGLPNDRFSAERPEGSISTLTIQRTEQRDSAMYRCASSFDPGRGSYEQYFGPGTRLTVT.

The rearrangement links TRBV28 to TRBJ1-2; TRBD1 matches at 9 bases. J gave up 4 bases and V 1 base, and 4 bases lay outside the gene matches. Germline lookup yields CDR1 MDHEN and CDR2 SYDVKM. The CDR3 is 15 residues long. CDR3 sequence: CASSLFGQGSYGYTF. CDR3 bases: TGTGCCAGCAGTTTATTCGGACAGGGGTCCTATGGCTACACCTTC.

This chain connects TRBV11-3 to TRBJ2-1; 7 bases line up with TRBD2. After removal of 3 bases from V and 9 bases from J, the junction contained 8 bases not matched to a gene. Germline CDR1 is SGHNT and CDR2 is YENEEA. The CDR3 length is 14 residues. The CDR3 sequence is CASSLGGGGGEQFF. The CDR3 coding sequence is TGTGCCAGCAGCTTGGGCGGGGGAGGCGGTGAGCAGTTCTTC.

The chain couples TRBV5-1 to TRBJ1-3; 7 nucleotides agree with TRBD1. Germline-derived CDR1 and CDR2 are SGHRS and YFSETQ. The ends lost 1 base at V and 1 base at J; junction bases unmatched: 5. This CDR3 spans 16 amino acids. The CDR3 reads CASSLTGVKSGNTIYF. The CDR3 DNA follows: TGCGCCAGCAGCTTGACAGGGGTTAAGTCTGGAAACACCATATATTTT. The whole variable domain, filled in from reference TRBV5-1 and TRBJ1-3, reads KAGVTQTPRYLIKTRGQQVTLSCSPISGHRSVSWYQQTPGQGLQFLFEYFSETQRNKGNFPGRFSGRQFSNSRSEMNVSTLELGDSALYLCASSLTGVKSGNTIYFGEGSWLTVV.

J is TRBJ1-3 and V is TRBV11-3; D is undetermined. The CDR3 is 16 residues long. V gave up 5 bases and J gave up 0 bases, with 14 bases separating them. Germline CDR1 and CDR2: SGHNT and YENEEA. The CDR3 DNA reads TGTGCCAGCAGCGCCACGACGGTGAGCTCTGGAAACACCATATATTTT. This gives the protein CASSATTVSSGNTIYF. The full variable domain, completed using reference TRBV11-3 and TRBJ1-3, is EAGVVQSPRYKIIEKKQPVAFWCNPISGHNTLYWYLQNLGQGPELLIRYENEEAVDDSQLPKDRFSAERLKGVDSTLKIQPAELGDSAVYLCASSATTVSSGNTIYFGEGSWLTVV.

The chain carries TRBV9 and TRBJ2-2, with 9 bases identical to TRBD2. CDR1 is SGDLS and CDR2 is YYNGEE in the germline V gene. V shed 2 bases and J 6 bases; nucleotides not matched to a gene: 8. This CDR3 comprises 16 residues. DNA for the CDR3: TGTGCCAGCAGCGTCAAAGCCGGGACTAGCCCCGGGGAGCTGTTTTTT. The encoded protein is CASSVKAGTSPGELFF.

V gene TRBV7-8 combines with J gene TRBJ1-5; a possible D gene is TRBD1 (6 bases). The germline CDR1 and CDR2 sequences are SGHVS and FQNEAQ. Trimming took 5 bases from V and 5 from J, leaving 10 bases between them. This CDR3 has 13 amino acids. CDR3 bases: TGTGCCAGCAGCCGAGGGGGGGATCAGCCCCAGCATTTT. This gives the protein CASSRGGDQPQHF.

The rearrangement uses TRBV4-1 and TRBJ1-1, with 7 bases fitting TRBD1. Germline-derived CDR1 and CDR2 are MGHRA and YSYEKL. Trimming cost V 2 bases and J 7 bases; bases outside gene matches: 10. CDR3 length: 15 amino acids. The CDR3 bases are TGCGCCAGCAGCCAACCCATAATCCGGGACAGTGAAGCTTTCTTT. It codes for CASSQPIIRDSEAFF.

The chain employs TRBV28 and TRBJ1-1, with a possible D match to TRBD1 (6 bases). This CDR3 region has 14 residues. The V and J ends lost 5 bases and 4 bases respectively, with 14 bases between them. Germline CDR1 and CDR2: MDHEN and SYDVKM. CDR3 protein: CASSRTMTGTEAFF. CDR3 nucleotides: TGTGCCAGCAGTAGAACCATGACAGGCACTGAAGCTTTCTTT. The full variable domain, with the rest looked up from reference TRBV28 and TRBJ1-1, is DVKVTQSSRYLVKRTGEKVFLECVQDMDHENMFWYRQDPGLGLRLIYFSYDVKMKEKGDIPEGYSVSREKKERFSLILESASTNQTSMYLCASSRTMTGTEAFFGQGTRLTVV.

The genes are TRBV7-9 and TRBJ2-3; perhaps TRBD1 as D (5 bases). The germline CDR1 and CDR2 sequences are SEHNR and FQNEAQ (reference sequence). V was cut by 2 bases and J by 1 base, with 13 bases left in between. CDR3 length equals 16 residues. CDR3 nucleotides: TGTGCCAGCAGCTTATCCGGACAACATCGCACAGATACGCAGTATTTT. Protein sequence: CASSLSGQHRTDTQYF.

The gene calls are TRBV5-5 and TRBJ2-2; D is unclear. The germline V gene has CDR1 SGHKS and CDR2 YYEKEE (reference sequence). This CDR3 has 14 amino acids. Trimming cost V 0 bases and J 1 base, with 4 bases left between them. The CDR3 DNA is TGTGCCAGCAGCTTGGGACGGAACACCGGGGAGCTGTTTTTT. Translating gives CASSLGRNTGELFF.

J is TRBJ2-3 and V is TRBV19; TRBD2 matches 13 bases. There are 17 residues in the CDR3. J was trimmed by 4 bases and V by 6 bases; bases with no gene match: 10. The germline V gene encodes CDR1 LNHDA and CDR2 SQIVND (reference sequence). In nucleotides, the CDR3 is TGTGCCAGTAGCCGGACTAGCGGGAGCTCCGGAGCAGATACGCAGTATTTT. It codes for CASSRTSGSSGADTQYF.

The J gene is TRBJ2-5, the V gene TRBV10-2; unclear D gene. The germline V and J ends were trimmed by 6 bases and 2 bases, with 13 bases remaining between them. From germline, CDR1 is WSHSY and CDR2 SAAADI. CDR3 size: 14 residues. DNA of the CDR3: TGCGCCAGCAGCCACTTCGTGGGGCAAGAGACCCAGTACTTC. Protein sequence: CASSHFVGQETQYF.